The 29 T cell receptor beta chains below all came from one sample that was sequenced in a study of blood T cell repertoires in COVID-19. TCRdb's table, derived via immunoSEQ multiplex PCR, lists solely in-frame clones and lacks some. The profile shows approximately 300,000 clones, nearly 90% of them singletons. The sequencing sample was made of PBMCs or T cells enriched from blood (not recorded which). These receptors came from a woman in her twenties or thirties who had recovered from COVID-19.

The chain recombines TRBV7-2 with TRBJ1-5, with 7 positions matching TRBD1. Losses at the gene ends were 4 bases for V and 3 bases for J; bases not matched to a gene: 6. The CDR3 loop spans 15 amino acids. Germline V gives CDR1 SGHTA, CDR2 FQGNSA. The CDR3 sequence: CASSSGTAINQPQHF. DNA for the CDR3: TGTGCCAGCAGCTCCGGGACAGCGATCAATCAGCCCCAGCATTTT.

The rearrangement uses TRBV5-1 and TRBJ1-3; TRBD1 might be the D (5 bases). Trimming removed 0 bases from V and 2 bases from J, with 9 bases in between. The length of the CDR3 is 15 residues. The germline gives CDR1 SGHRS, CDR2 YFSETQ. CDR3: CASSLGDSTGNTIYF. CDR3 in DNA: TGCGCCAGCAGCTTGGGTGACAGTACTGGAAACACCATATATTTT.

The chain couples TRBV10-3 to TRBJ2-5; TRBD2 aligns across 12 bases. Losses at the gene ends were 8 bases for V and 1 base for J; bases not matched to a gene: 8. Germline V gene lookup returns CDR1 ENHRY and CDR2 SYGVKD. This CDR3 contains 16 residues. The CDR3 bases are TGTGCCATCTCACTTCTAGCGGGGGGGCCCCAAGAGACCCAGTACTTC. This translates into CAISLLAGGPQETQYF.

V gene TRBV18 combines with J gene TRBJ1-5; D is unclear. V was clipped by 1 base and J by 1 base, with 11 bases between them. CDR1 is KGHSH, CDR2 LQKENI, per germline. The length of the CDR3 is 16 residues. CDR3: CASSPRAGVSNQPQHF. CDR3 coding DNA: TGTGCCAGCTCACCACGTGCCGGAGTAAGCAATCAGCCCCAGCATTTT.

The rearrangement links TRBV10-3 to TRBJ1-3; D unclear. V lost 9 bases to trimming and J lost 0 bases, with 6 bases between them. CDR1 and CDR2 (germline): ENHRY, SYGVKD. This CDR3 region has 12 residues. DNA of the CDR3: TGTGCCATAGCTACCTCTGGAAACACCATATATTTT. Residues: CAIATSGNTIYF.

V usage is TRBV6-5 and J usage is TRBJ1-2; no clear D. The CDR3 loop spans 14 amino acids. V was pared by 5 bases and J by 8 bases, with 18 bases between. Germline loops: CDR1 MNHEY, CDR2 SVGAGI. CDR3 residues: CASSPGPREVGYTF. The CDR3 DNA sequence: TGTGCCAGCAGTCCCGGCCCAAGGGAGGTGGGCTACACCTTC.

The table lists this clone with a count of one. The gene calls are TRBV6-1 and TRBJ2-5; 8 bases agree with TRBD2. V shed 1 base and J 7 bases; nucleotides not matched to a gene: 8. Germline assignment: CDR1 MNHNS and CDR2 SASEGT. The CDR3 has 15 residues. CDR3 sequence (DNA): TGTGCCAGCAGTGAAGTACCGGGGGGGCGGGCGACCCAGTACTTC. Translation gives CASSEVPGGRATQYF.

The chain is built from TRBV5-5 and TRBJ1-3; a possible D gene is TRBD1 (5 bases). The CDR3 contains 14 residues. The V gene's germline CDR1 is SGHKS and CDR2 YYEKEE (reference sequence). V lost 6 bases and J 3 bases, leaving 13 bases between the germline ends. CDR3 bases: TGTGCCAGCACCCCGGGGGGGATTGGAAACACCATATATTTT. This gives the protein CASTPGGIGNTIYF.

CDR3 nucleotide sequence: TGCAGCGCCTCCGGGACTGAGAATGAAAAACTGTTTTTT. Protein sequence: CSASGTENEKLFF. The V and J genes are TRBV29-1 and TRBJ1-4; D might be TRBD1 (5 bases). This CDR3 region has 13 residues. V gave up 7 bases and J gave up 5 bases, with 14 bases separating them. Looked up from germline, CDR1 is SQVTM and CDR2 is ANQGSEA.

The chain links TRBV7-9 to TRBJ1-6, with TRBD1 matching 7 bases. CDR1 and CDR2 from the germline V gene are SEHNR and FQNEAQ (reference sequence). The CDR3 has 14 residues. With V trimmed by 6 bases and J by 10 bases, 9 bases remained unmatched. The CDR3 region is CASRPQGSGSPLHF. CDR3 bases: TGTGCCAGCAGGCCACAGGGGTCGGGATCACCCCTCCACTTT.

The chain employs TRBV7-2 and TRBJ1-5; the D gene is possibly TRBD1 (5 bases). The ends were cut back, 3 bases at V and 2 bases at J, with 11 bases in the middle. The CDR3 covers 15 residues. Per germline, CDR1 SGHTA and CDR2 FQGNSA. CDR3 sequence (DNA): TGTGCCAGCAGCTTCGGGGGATTCGGCAATCAGCCCCAGCATTTT. Translating it yields CASSFGGFGNQPQHF. The variable domain in full, completed from reference TRBV7-2 and TRBJ1-5, reads GAGVSQSPSNKVTEKGKDVELRCDPISGHTALYWYRQSLGQGLEFLIYFQGNSAPDKSGLPSDRFSAERTGGSVSTLTIQRTQQEDSAVYLCASSFGGFGNQPQHFGDGTRLSIL.

V is TRBV25-1 and J is TRBJ2-7; a possible D gene is TRBD2 (5 bases). Deletions cut 10 bases from V and 6 bases from J, with 16 bases between. Germline CDR1 reads MGHDK; CDR2 reads SYGVNS. The CDR3 has 12 amino acids. The CDR3 DNA reads as TGTGCCACCCAGAATGTCGCGGGCGAGCAGTACTTC. Translating it yields CATQNVAGEQYF.

The V gene is TRBV6-1, the J gene TRBJ1-2; 7 positions match TRBD1. The V gene's germline CDR1 is MNHNS and CDR2 SASEGT. The CDR3 has 15 amino acids. V lost 3 bases to trimming and J lost 4 bases; unmatched junction nucleotides: 8. The CDR3 bases are TGTGCCAGCAGTGAGCCGCCGACAGGGTCCTATGGCTACACCTTC. Its protein product is CASSEPPTGSYGYTF.

This clone was counted once. The genes are TRBV7-9 and TRBJ2-2; 7 bases map to TRBD1. Germline trimming cut 3 bases from V and 8 bases from J; bases unmatched to any gene: 9. The germline CDR1 and CDR2 sequences are SEHNR and FQNEAQ (reference sequence). CDR3 length: 15 amino acids. The chain's CDR3 is CASSFARDSSGELFF. The CDR3 nucleotides are TGTGCCAGCAGCTTCGCCCGGGACAGCTCAGGGGAGCTGTTTTTT. The full variable domain, in which reference TRBV7-9 and TRBJ2-2 provide the parts outside the CDR3, is DTGVSQNPRHKITKRGQNVTFRCDPISEHNRLYWYRQTLGQGPEFLTYFQNEAQLEKSRLLSDRFSAERPKGSFSTLEIQRTEQGDSAMYLCASSFARDSSGELFFGEGSRLTVL.

The chain uses TRBV19 and TRBJ1-4, with D possibly being TRBD1 (5 bases). Between the trimmed V and J ends, which lost 6 bases and 8 bases, there was a span of 16 bases. The germline CDR1 and CDR2 sequences are LNHDA and SQIVND (reference sequence). This CDR3 comprises 14 residues. The chain's CDR3 is CASRGGGGIEKLFF. The CDR3 DNA follows: TGTGCCAGTAGGGGTGGCGGGGGTATCGAAAAACTGTTTTTT.

The chain recombines TRBV19 with TRBJ1-5; possibly TRBD1 for D (6 bases). Per the germline V gene, CDR1 is LNHDA and CDR2 is SQIVND (reference sequence). V was trimmed by 10 bases and J by 2 bases, leaving 21 bases between them. This CDR3 region has 16 residues. The CDR3 DNA reads as TGTGCCACCCTAAGAGGGGGGGCTTTTGGCAATCAGCCCCAGCATTTT. Its translation is CATLRGGAFGNQPQHF.

The rearrangement joins TRBV3-1 (or the pseudogene TRBV3-2) to TRBJ1-3; the D is unclear. Germline V gene sequence: CDR1 LGHDT, CDR2 YNNKEL (reference sequence). The CDR3 sequence is 15 residues long. Trimming left V 3 bases short and J 0 bases short, with 9 bases between. In DNA form, the CDR3 reads TGTGCCAGCAGCCAGGCACCGCACTCTGGAAACACCATATATTTT. As protein: CASSQAPHSGNTIYF.

Here the CDR3 reads CASRLDLGQPQHF. The CDR3, as DNA: TGTGCCAGCAGACTAGACCTGGGCCAGCCCCAGCATTTT. The rearrangement joins TRBV7-8 to TRBJ1-5; no clear D. Germline CDR1 is SGHVS and CDR2 is FQNEAQ. CDR3 size: 13 residues. The V and J ends lost 6 bases and 7 bases respectively, with 13 bases between them.

The chain recombines TRBV18 with TRBJ1-2, with 9 bases identical to TRBD1. Germline V gene sequence: CDR1 KGHSH, CDR2 LQKENI. The ends lost 4 bases at V and 6 bases at J; junction bases unmatched: 9. CDR3 length: 15 residues. The CDR3 nucleotides read TGTGCCAGCTCACATCGGACAGGGGAGGAGGATGGCTACACCTTC. Its translation is CASSHRTGEEDGYTF.

The chain is built from TRBV7-2 and TRBJ1-5; 8 bases map to TRBD1. CDR1 and CDR2 from the germline V gene are SGHTA and FQGNSA. V was clipped by 5 bases and J by 4 bases; unmatched bases: 7. This CDR3 is 15 amino acids long. CDR3 sequence: CASSRPGTGNQPQHF. The CDR3 coding sequence is TGTGCCAGCAGCAGACCCGGGACAGGTAATCAGCCCCAGCATTTT.

The chain has TRBV6-1 and TRBJ1-2, with a weak D call TRBD1 (5 bases). CDR3 length: 15 residues. Deletions cut 1 base from V and 4 bases from J, with 13 bases between. CDR1 and CDR2 from the germline V gene are MNHNS and SASEGT. The CDR3 nucleotides read TGTGCCAGCAGTGAAGGGGGGATGGGAGGCTATGGCTACACCTTC. Encoded protein: CASSEGGMGGYGYTF.

J is TRBJ2-1 and V is TRBV15, with 8 bases identical to TRBD1. The CDR3 extends over 14 amino acids. V lost 3 bases, J lost 7 bases, and 5 bases stayed unmatched. Germline assignment: CDR1 LNHNV and CDR2 YYDKDF (reference sequence). CDR3 bases: TGTGCCACCAGCAGCGGACAGGGAAGGAATGAGCAGTTCTTC. It specifies CATSSGQGRNEQFF.

This chain connects TRBV19 to TRBJ2-6; 8 bases align to TRBD1. V was clipped by 6 bases and J by 1 base; unmatched bases: 5. The length of the CDR3 is 16 residues. Germline V gives CDR1 LNHDA, CDR2 SQIVND (reference sequence). The CDR3 here is CASRDRVGSGANVLTF. CDR3 DNA: TGTGCCAGTAGGGACAGGGTGGGGTCTGGGGCCAACGTCCTGACTTTC.

The gene calls are TRBV27 and TRBJ2-2, with TRBD1 identical over 9 bases. The CDR3 is 16 amino acids. Germline V gene lookup returns CDR1 MNHEY and CDR2 SMNVEV (reference sequence). V trimming: 3 bases; J trimming: 5 bases; junction bases outside the gene matches: 7. As DNA, the CDR3 is TGTGCCAGCAGTTTGTCGTCCGGGACAGGGACCGGGGAGCTGTTTTTT. Protein product: CASSLSSGTGTGELFF.

This sequence joins TRBV7-2 and TRBJ1-2, with 9 bases aligning to TRBD1. Germline V gene lookup returns CDR1 SGHTA and CDR2 FQGNSA. The trim removed 0 bases at V and 1 base at J, leaving 0 bases unmatched. The CDR3 extends over 15 amino acids. The CDR3 region has the DNA TGTGCCAGCAGCTTAGCGACAGGGGGTAACTATGGCTACACCTTC. This codes for CASSLATGGNYGYTF.

This clone was counted once. CDR3 region: CASSPGGQGATGYTF. CDR3 DNA: TGTGCCAGCAGCCCGGGAGGACAGGGGGCCACTGGCTACACCTTC. The V call is TRBV5-5, the J call TRBJ1-2; TRBD1 matches 11 bases. Germline CDR1 and CDR2: SGHKS and YYEKEE (reference sequence). The CDR3 totals 15 residues. The V segment lost 4 bases and the J segment 7 bases; nucleotides outside the gene matches: 9.

The chain links TRBV12-5 to TRBJ1-2; 8 bases are a match to TRBD1. V was clipped by 6 bases and J by 9 bases; unmatched bases: 9. The CDR3 sequence is 13 residues long. Germline assignment: CDR1 LGHNT and CDR2 FRNRAP. The CDR3 region has the DNA TGTGCTAGTGGACCTGGACAGGGAAGACGCTACACCTTC. It translates to CASGPGQGRRYTF.

This chain links TRBV3-1 (or the pseudogene TRBV3-2) with TRBJ1-1; TRBD1 might be the D (6 bases). Between the trimmed V and J ends, which lost 3 bases and 1 base, there was a span of 9 bases. The CDR3 spans 14 residues. In germline, CDR1 is LGHDT, CDR2 YNNKEL (reference sequence). The CDR3 nucleotides read TGTGCCAGCAGCCATTTACAGGGGAACACTGAAGCTTTCTTT. It translates to CASSHLQGNTEAFF.

The rearrangement joins TRBV6-5 to TRBJ1-2; D uncertain. V lost 5 bases and J lost 9, with 16 bases in between. Germline-derived CDR1 and CDR2 are MNHEY and SVGAGI. There are 13 residues in the CDR3. The CDR3: CASSTPLEGRYTF. The CDR3 DNA follows: TGTGCCAGCAGTACCCCCCTGGAGGGTCGCTACACCTTC.